These T cell receptor beta chains were read from a single sample in a study of identical twins. A single record per CDR3 protein comes from TCRdb applying MiXCR to the 5' RACE reads. Counted here are 1,800,000 or so distinct CDR3 sequences, about 30% occurring once; the ten biggest clones make up 0.27%. Sequencing was performed on cord blood. The receptors were sampled from a newborn girl in good health. CDR3s include the opening cysteine and the closing phenylalanine or tryptophan. A D gene is named only where the DNA matches it firmly. The size entry is marked missing in some rows and otherwise reads once, few, many or a size class.

TRBV9	NA	TRBJ1-1	TRBD1	TGTGCCAGCAGCGCCACAGGGGTGGGCACTGAAGCTTTCTTT	CASSATGVGTEAFF
TRBV29-1	once	TRBJ1-2	NA	TGCAGCGTGGAGAACGGGGGCGAATATGGCTACACCTTC	CSVENGGEYGYTF
TRBV20-1	few	TRBJ2-1	NA	TGCAGTGCTTCAAGCCCCCCTGAGCAGTTCTTC	CSASSPPEQFF
TRBV7-6	NA	TRBJ2-5	NA	TGTGCCAGCAGCTTATTGGATAGACTAGACCGACAAGAGACCCAGTACTTC	CASSLLDRLDRQETQYF
TRBV27	NA	TRBJ2-4	TRBD1	TGTGCCAGCAGTCTACAGGGGTGGGCCAAAAACATTCAGTACTTC	CASSLQGWAKNIQYF
TRBV7-2	NA	TRBJ2-7	NA	TGTGCCAGCAGCTTATCCCCGTCTAGCTCCTACGAGCAGTACTTC	CASSLSPSSSYEQYF
TRBV24-1	NA	TRBJ2-3	NA	TGTGCCACCAGTGATATTGTGGGGGGCACAGATACGCAGTATTTT	CATSDIVGGTDTQYF
TRBV6-2/TRBV6-3	NA	TRBJ2-5	NA	TGTGCCAGCAGTTACGTACCCGCGGAGACCCAGTACTTC	CASSYVPAETQYF
TRBV21-1	NA	TRBJ2-3	NA	TGTGCCAGCAGCAATGGGGCCCTCAGCACAGATACGCAGTATTTT	CASSNGALSTDTQYF
TRBV20-1	NA	TRBJ1-5	TRBD1	TGCAGTGCTAGCTCGGGACAGAGCAATCAGCCCCAGCATTTT	CSASSGQSNQPQHF
TRBV27	NA	TRBJ2-3	NA	TGTGCCAGCAACCAGTGGAACACAGATACGCAGTATTTT	CASNQWNTDTQYF
TRBV20-1	NA	TRBJ2-1	NA	TGCAGTGCGACAGCTAGAGGCCCAGGAGAGACCCAGTTCTTC	CSATARGPGETQFF
TRBV12-3/TRBV12-4	NA	TRBJ1-5	NA	TGTGCCAGCAGTTTATCTCGGAGGGCGGGTCAGCCCCAGCATTTT	CASSLSRRAGQPQHF
TRBV5-6	few	TRBJ2-3	NA	TGTGCCAGCAGCTTGTACCCGGCGGGCACAGATACGCAGTATTTT	CASSLYPAGTDTQYF
TRBV5-1	NA	TRBJ1-1	NA	TGCGCCAGCAGCTTTATTCCAGGGGTGAACACTGAAGCTTTCTTT	CASSFIPGVNTEAFF
TRBV29-1	NA	TRBJ1-2	TRBD1	TGCAGCGTGCAAACAGGGGGCTATGGCTACACCTTC	CSVQTGGYGYTF
TRBV20-1	NA	TRBJ2-3	TRBD2	TGCAGTGCCATGACTAGCGGGGTCGCAGATACGCAGTATTTT	CSAMTSGVADTQYF
TRBV20-1	few	TRBJ2-1	TRBD2	TGCAGTGCTCAGGGTGGACTAGTGAACTACAATGAGCAGTTCTTC	CSAQGGLVNYNEQFF
TRBV5-1	few	TRBJ2-3	NA	TGCGCCAGCAGCTTCACCCCCAGTAGCACAGATACGCAGTATTTT	CASSFTPSSTDTQYF
TRBV20-1	few	TRBJ2-1	TRBD2	TGCAGTGGAGGACTAGCGGGTTACAATGAGCAGTTCTTC	CSGGLAGYNEQFF
TRBV4-2	NA	TRBJ1-5	NA	TGTGCCAGCAGCCAAGATACGGCTGGGAATCAGCCCCAGCATTTT	CASSQDTAGNQPQHF
TRBV20-1	NA	TRBJ1-5	TRBD1	TGCAGTGCTAGTTGGGGACAGTTAAGCAATCAGCCCCAGCATTTT	CSASWGQLSNQPQHF
TRBV12-3/TRBV12-4	NA	TRBJ2-4	NA	TGTGCCAGCAGTTACGGCGAACATAAGGGGGACATTCAGTACTTC	CASSYGEHKGDIQYF
TRBV13	NA	TRBJ2-1	NA	TGTGCCAGCAGTAATAGGGGGAATTACCACAATGAGCAGTTCTTC	CASSNRGNYHNEQFF
TRBV2	NA	TRBJ2-7	NA	TGTGCCAGCAGTGAAGTGCAGGGGAGTAGTGGCGAGCAGTACTTC	CASSEVQGSSGEQYF
TRBV6-5	few	TRBJ2-2	NA	TGTGCCAGCAGTTACGGAGGGGGACTCACCGGGGAGCTGTTTTTT	CASSYGGGLTGELFF
TRBV4-1	NA	TRBJ2-3	NA	TGCGCCAGCAGCCATCCAAGACATGATACGCAGTATTTT	CASSHPRHDTQYF
TRBV7-6	few	TRBJ2-2	NA	TGTGCCAGCAGCTTTGGTGCCCAACTGGGTCATCCAAACACCGGGGAGCTGTTTTTT	CASSFGAQLGHPNTGELFF
TRBV28	NA	TRBJ1-2	NA	TGTGTCAGCAGGGGTTACAGGTCCTCTAACTATGGCTACACCTTC	CVSRGYRSSNYGYTF
TRBV7-2	few	TRBJ2-7	NA	TGTGCCAGCAGCTTAAGGGGAATCGGGTACGAGCAGTACTTC	CASSLRGIGYEQYF
TRBV24-1	NA	TRBJ1-1	NA	TGTGCCACCAGTCCTGACAGGCAGAACACTGAAGCTTTCTTT	CATSPDRQNTEAFF
TRBV25-1	NA	TRBJ2-1	TRBD2	TGTGCCAGCAGGGCCGGGACTAGCGGTACCGAGCAGTTCTTC	CASRAGTSGTEQFF
TRBV20-1	few	TRBJ1-4	NA	TGCAGTGCTAGAGTCGGTTCCGGGCCTAATGAAAAACTGTTTTTT	CSARVGSGPNEKLFF
TRBV10-3	NA	TRBJ2-1	NA	TGTGCCATCAGTGAGGCTAAAGGCCTCCCCTACGAGCAGTTCTTC	CAISEAKGLPYEQFF
TRBV12-3/TRBV12-4	many	TRBJ1-2	NA	TGTGCCAGCAGTCCGCGACAGCCTAACTATGGCTACACCTTC	CASSPRQPNYGYTF
TRBV25-1	NA	TRBJ2-3	NA	TGTGCCAGCAGTGATCCCAGGGAGGTCACAGATACGCAGTATTTT	CASSDPREVTDTQYF
TRBV12-3/TRBV12-4	few	TRBJ2-7	TRBD2	TGTGCCAGCAGTTTAGCCGGCACTAGCGCCTTTGGCGAGCAGTACTTC	CASSLAGTSAFGEQYF
TRBV28	NA	TRBJ1-5	TRBD1	TGTGCCAGCAGTTTTCTTCGGGACAGGGGCAATCAGCCCCAGCATTTT	CASSFLRDRGNQPQHF
TRBV7-9	NA	TRBJ2-4	TRBD1	TGTGCCTGCACCGTAACAGGGGGCTTAGCCAAAAACATTCAGTACTTC	CACTVTGGLAKNIQYF
TRBV27	NA	TRBJ1-2	NA	TGTGCCTGCAGTTTGTCGGGGGCCTATGGCTACACCTTC	CACSLSGAYGYTF
TRBV6-2/TRBV6-3	NA	TRBJ2-7	NA	TGTGCCAGCAGTTATTCTGAGCATTCCGAGCAGTACTTC	CASSYSEHSEQYF
TRBV12-3/TRBV12-4	many	TRBJ2-7	TRBD1	TGTGCCAGCAGCGTTAGCCGGGACAGGACCTCCTACGAGCAGTACTTC	CASSVSRDRTSYEQYF
TRBV5-1	NA	TRBJ2-1	NA	TGCGCCAGCAGCTCAGGAGTGGGTAGGCAGTTCTTC	CASSSGVGRQFF
TRBV13	few	TRBJ2-1	TRBD2	TGTGCCAGCAGCTTAGGGGCGGGGGGGCTTTACAATGAGCAGTTCTTC	CASSLGAGGLYNEQFF
TRBV6-1	NA	TRBJ2-5	NA	TGTGCCAGCAGTGAAGCGGCGCGCCCCAACTCCTACAATGAGCAGTACTTC	CASSEAARPNSYNEQYF
TRBV5-6	few	TRBJ1-2	NA	TGTGCCAGCAGCTTGGCCGTGACAGGTTATGGCTACACCTTC	CASSLAVTGYGYTF
TRBV20-1	NA	TRBJ2-1	NA	TGCAGTGCTAGAGATCGTGTCGATGAGCAGTTCTTC	CSARDRVDEQFF
TRBV12-3/TRBV12-4	many	TRBJ1-1	NA	TGTGCCAGCAGTCCCCGTAGGGTCCTTAACACTGAAGCTTTCTTT	CASSPRRVLNTEAFF
TRBV5-6	few	TRBJ2-3	NA	TGTGCCAGCAGCTTGGTTGAGGCTAGAGGGGATACGCAGTATTTT	CASSLVEARGDTQYF
TRBV5-1	few	TRBJ2-3	NA	TGCGCCAGCAGCTTCCCATCCCTCACAGATACGCAGTATTTT	CASSFPSLTDTQYF
TRBV29-1	NA	TRBJ2-7	TRBD1	TGCAGCGTTGAGAGACAGGGAACCTACGAGCAGTACTTC	CSVERQGTYEQYF
TRBV20-1	few	TRBJ2-1	TRBD2	TGCAGTGCTAGAGATTTCTCCGGACTAGCCTACAATGAGCAGTTCTTC	CSARDFSGLAYNEQFF
TRBV24-1	NA	TRBJ2-3	NA	TGTGCCACCAGTGATTTGTGGGGGGCCGCAGATACGCAGTATTTT	CATSDLWGAADTQYF
TRBV20-1	few	TRBJ2-3	TRBD1	TGCAGTGCTAGAGATCTGACAGGGGAGGATACGCAGTATTTT	CSARDLTGEDTQYF
TRBV7-9	NA	TRBJ1-5	NA	TGTGCCAGCAGCTACGGACATCAGCCCCAGCATTTT	CASSYGHQPQHF